Following are 7 T cell receptor beta chains from one sample sequenced in a study of blood T cell repertoires in COVID-19. Profiled with immunoSEQ multiplex PCR; TCRdb holds only in-frame clones, not every one. The profile shows over 65,000 clones, roughly 90% of them singletons. The sample comprised peripheral blood. Every receptor here comes from a man in his forties or fifties with active COVID-19.

Only one count was recorded for this clone. The chain is built from TRBV18 and TRBJ2-1, with D perhaps TRBD2 (6 bases). Germline V lookup: CDR1 KGHSH, CDR2 LQKENI. The CDR3 runs 12 residues. V lost 3 bases and J 9 bases, leaving 9 bases between the germline ends. The CDR3 protein is CASSPGTLEQFF. In DNA form, the CDR3 reads TGTGCCAGCTCACCGGGGACTCTTGAGCAGTTCTTC. Looking up the rest from reference TRBV18 and TRBJ2-1 gives the full variable domain: NAGVMQNPRHLVRRRGQEARLRCSPMKGHSHVYWYRQLPEEGLKFMVYLQKENIIDESGMPKERFSAEFPKEGPSILRIQQVVRGDSAAYFCASSPGTLEQFFGPGTRLTVL.

V is TRBV9 and J is TRBJ2-7, with 8 bases that match TRBD2. J lost 6 bases, V lost 4 bases, and 6 bases had no gene match. Germline V gives CDR1 SGDLS, CDR2 YYNGEE. CDR3 size: 13 residues. CDR3 residues: CASSPNAGGEQYF. In DNA form, the CDR3 reads TGTGCCAGCAGCCCCAACGCGGGGGGCGAGCAGTACTTC.

This rearrangement joins TRBV7-8 to TRBJ1-2; D is perhaps TRBD1 (5 bases). CDR3 length: 13 amino acids. The germline V and J ends were trimmed by 5 bases and 6 bases, with 13 bases remaining between them. Per the germline V gene, CDR1 is SGHVS and CDR2 is FQNEAQ. Here the CDR3 reads CASSRLPRDGYTF. CDR3 coding DNA: TGTGCCAGCAGCCGACTACCCAGGGATGGCTACACCTTC. The variable domain in full, with the rest retrieved from reference TRBV7-8 and TRBJ1-2, is GAGVSQSPRYKVAKRGQDVALRCDPISGHVSLFWYQQALGQGPEFLTYFQNEAQLDKSGLPSDRFFAERPEGSVSTLKIQRTQQEDSAVYLCASSRLPRDGYTFGSGTRLTVV.

The chain uses TRBV6-6 and TRBJ2-2; 9 bases line up with TRBD1. CDR1 and CDR2 from the germline V gene are MNHNY and SVGAGI (reference sequence). The CDR3 covers 16 residues. The ends lost 7 bases at V and 1 base at J; junction bases unmatched: 7. The CDR3 bases are TGTGCCAGCACCCAACTGGACAGGGGGAACACCGGGGAGCTGTTTTTT. This codes for CASTQLDRGNTGELFF.

V usage is TRBV5-8 and J usage is TRBJ2-1; perhaps TRBD1 as D (6 bases). The germline CDR1 and CDR2 sequences are SGHTS and YDEGEE. There are 17 residues in the CDR3. With 4 bases removed from V and 0 bases from J, the gap between germline ends came to 17 bases. CDR3 residues: CASSLTKDSRSYNEQFF. The CDR3 DNA reads as TGTGCCAGCAGCCTCACAAAGGACAGTCGCTCCTACAATGAGCAGTTCTTC.

Regarding this clone: A junction end diverges from the germline sequence, so it may reflect a read error. The chain recombines TRBV7-9 with TRBJ1-4, with TRBD1 identical over 12 bases. The germline CDR1 and CDR2 sequences are SEHNR and FQNEAQ (reference sequence). This CDR3 spans 18 amino acids. This chain's CDR3 is CASNATTSGDRGPEKLRW. In DNA, the CDR3 is TGTGCCAGCAACGCCACTACCTCGGGGGACAGGGGGCCTGAAAAACTCCGATGG.

V gene TRBV28 combines with J gene TRBJ2-7; 7 nucleotides line up with TRBD1. There are 16 residues in the CDR3. V lost 6 bases and J lost 0; bases outside the gene matches: 11. Germline V gene sequence: CDR1 MDHEN, CDR2 SYDVKM. In nucleotides, the CDR3 is TGTGCCAGCAGCGGGACAGTTAGGAGTAGCTCCTACGAGCAGTACTTC. Translating gives CASSGTVRSSSYEQYF.